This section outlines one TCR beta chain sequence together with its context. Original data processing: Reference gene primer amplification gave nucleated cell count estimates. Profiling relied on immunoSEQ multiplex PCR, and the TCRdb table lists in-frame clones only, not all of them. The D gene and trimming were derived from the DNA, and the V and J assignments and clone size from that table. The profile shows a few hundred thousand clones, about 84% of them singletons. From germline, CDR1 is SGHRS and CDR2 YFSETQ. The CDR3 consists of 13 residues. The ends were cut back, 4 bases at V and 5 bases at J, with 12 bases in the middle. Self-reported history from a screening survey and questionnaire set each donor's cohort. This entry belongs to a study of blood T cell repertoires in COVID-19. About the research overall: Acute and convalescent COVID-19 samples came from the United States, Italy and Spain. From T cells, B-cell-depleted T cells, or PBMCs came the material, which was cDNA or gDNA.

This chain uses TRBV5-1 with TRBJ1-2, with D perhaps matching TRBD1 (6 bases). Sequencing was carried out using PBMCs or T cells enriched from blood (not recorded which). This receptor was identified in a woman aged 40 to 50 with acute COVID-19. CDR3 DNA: TGCGCCAGCAGCCCTAACACAGGGTATGGCTACACCTTC. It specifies CASSPNTGYGYTF.